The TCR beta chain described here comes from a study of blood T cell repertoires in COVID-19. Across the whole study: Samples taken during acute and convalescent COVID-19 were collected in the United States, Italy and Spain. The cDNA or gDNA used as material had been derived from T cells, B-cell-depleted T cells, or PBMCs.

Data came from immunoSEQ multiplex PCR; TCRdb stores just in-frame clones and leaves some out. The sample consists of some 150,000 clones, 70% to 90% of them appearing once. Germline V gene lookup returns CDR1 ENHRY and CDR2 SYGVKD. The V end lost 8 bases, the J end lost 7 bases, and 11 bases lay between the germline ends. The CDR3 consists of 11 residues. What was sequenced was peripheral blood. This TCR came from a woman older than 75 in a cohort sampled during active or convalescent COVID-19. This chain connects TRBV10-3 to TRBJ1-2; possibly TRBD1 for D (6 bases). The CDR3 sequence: CAILQGVGYTF. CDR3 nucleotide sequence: TGTGCCATCTTACAGGGAGTTGGCTACACCTTC.